This T cell receptor beta chain was captured in a study of cytotoxic CD8 clonotypes in ibrutinib-treated CLL. For the study at large: About 25 partial and 2 complete responses; at median about 70 months, around 15 remitted, about twelve progressed. Following treatment for a median about 12 months, range 6 to 36, response samples were then taken.

Study results and limitations: Higher clonality was seen at ibrutinib response and a return toward baseline at progression. Treatment saw public clonotypes, which were uncommon, either contract or stay stable.

Sequencing was performed with immunoSEQ multiplex PCR; in TCRdb, only in-frame clones are kept and a portion is missing. This sample carries some 130,000 clones, approximately 83% of them seen once, and the ten largest clones take roughly 2%. Regarding this clone: What it binds is not known.

Trimming took off 4 bases at V and 9 bases at J, with 10 bases between the two ends. The CDR3 loop spans 11 amino acids. The V gene's germline CDR1 is SNHLY and CDR2 FYNNEI. The input for sequencing was PBMCs, taken after 24 months of ibrutinib treatment. This sequence was found in a human donor with chronic lymphocytic leukemia. The chain combines TRBV2 with TRBJ2-7, with D possibly matching TRBD2 (5 bases). Written as DNA, the CDR3 is TGTGCCAGCAGTGCTCCCAGCGGGCAGTACTTC. It is translated as CASSAPSGQYF.